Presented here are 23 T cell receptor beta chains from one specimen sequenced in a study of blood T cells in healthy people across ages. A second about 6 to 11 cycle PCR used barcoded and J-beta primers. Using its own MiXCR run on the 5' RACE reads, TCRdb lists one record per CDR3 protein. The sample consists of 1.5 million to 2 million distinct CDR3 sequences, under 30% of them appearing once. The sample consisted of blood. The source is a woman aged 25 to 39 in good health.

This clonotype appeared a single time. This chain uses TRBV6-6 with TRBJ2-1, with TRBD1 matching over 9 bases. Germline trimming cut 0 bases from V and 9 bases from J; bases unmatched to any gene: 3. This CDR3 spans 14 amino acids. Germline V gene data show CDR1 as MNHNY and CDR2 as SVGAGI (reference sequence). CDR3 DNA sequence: TGTGCCAGCAGTTACTCCACAGGGGGCGGTGAGCAGTTCTTC. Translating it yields CASSYSTGGGEQFF.

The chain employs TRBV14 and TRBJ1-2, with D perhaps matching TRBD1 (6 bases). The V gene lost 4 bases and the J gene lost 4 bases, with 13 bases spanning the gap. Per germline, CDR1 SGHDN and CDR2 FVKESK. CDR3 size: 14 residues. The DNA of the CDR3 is TGTGCCAGCAGCCGGGGAGGACAGATCTATGGCTACACCTTC. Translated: CASSRGGQIYGYTF.

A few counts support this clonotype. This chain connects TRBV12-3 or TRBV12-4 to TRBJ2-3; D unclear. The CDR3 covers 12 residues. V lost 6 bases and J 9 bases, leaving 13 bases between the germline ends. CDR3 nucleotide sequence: TGTGCCAGCAGAGAGGCTGGTGAGACGCAGTATTTT. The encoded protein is CASREAGETQYF.

CDR3 residues: CASSLTGLATDTQYF. The CDR3, as DNA: TGTGCCAGCAGCTTAACGGGACTAGCAACAGATACGCAGTATTTT. The chain has TRBV7-3 and TRBJ2-3; 9 bases are shared with TRBD2. This CDR3 is 15 amino acids long. Looked up from germline, CDR1 is SGHTA and CDR2 is FQGTGA. After removal of 0 bases from V and 3 bases from J, the junction contained 1 base not matched to a gene.

This CDR3 reads CASTTSGTGAYEQYF. As DNA, the CDR3 is TGTGCCAGCACCACCTCCGGGACGGGAGCCTACGAGCAGTACTTC. This chain uses TRBV6-5 with TRBJ2-7, with a tentative D call TRBD2 (6 bases). This CDR3 has 15 residues. Germline V gives CDR1 MNHEY, CDR2 SVGAGI. Trimming removed 7 bases at V and 2 bases at J, with 18 bases between.

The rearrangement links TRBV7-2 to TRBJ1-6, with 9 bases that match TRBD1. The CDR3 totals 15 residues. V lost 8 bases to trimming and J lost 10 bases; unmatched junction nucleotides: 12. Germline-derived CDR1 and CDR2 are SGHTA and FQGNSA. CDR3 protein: CASGGQGGMGSPLHF. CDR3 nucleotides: TGTGCCAGCGGGGGACAGGGTGGAATGGGCTCACCCCTCCACTTT. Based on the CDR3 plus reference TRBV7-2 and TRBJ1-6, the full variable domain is GAGVSQSPSNKVTEKGKDVELRCDPISGHTALYWYRQSLGQGLEFLIYFQGNSAPDKSGLPSDRFSAERTGGSVSTLTIQRTQQEDSAVYLCASGGQGGMGSPLHFGNGTRLTVT.

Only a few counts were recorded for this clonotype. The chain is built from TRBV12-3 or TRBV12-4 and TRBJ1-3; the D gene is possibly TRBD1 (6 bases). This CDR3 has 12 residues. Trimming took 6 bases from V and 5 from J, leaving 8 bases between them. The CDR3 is CASSGQRNTIYF. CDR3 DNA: TGTGCCAGCAGCGGACAGAGAAACACCATATATTTT.

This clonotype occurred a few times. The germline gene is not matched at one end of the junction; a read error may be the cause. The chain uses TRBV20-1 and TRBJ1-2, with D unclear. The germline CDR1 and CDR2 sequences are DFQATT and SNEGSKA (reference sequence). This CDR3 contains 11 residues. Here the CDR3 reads CSAPSNYGCTF. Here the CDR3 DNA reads TGCAGTGCTCCGTCAAACTATGGCTGCACCTTC.

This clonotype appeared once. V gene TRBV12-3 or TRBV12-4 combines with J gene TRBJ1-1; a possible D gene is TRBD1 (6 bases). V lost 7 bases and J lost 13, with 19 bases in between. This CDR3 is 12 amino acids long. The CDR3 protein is CASMTPGGRGFF. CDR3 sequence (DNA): TGTGCCAGCATGACCCCCGGGGGGCGAGGTTTCTTT.

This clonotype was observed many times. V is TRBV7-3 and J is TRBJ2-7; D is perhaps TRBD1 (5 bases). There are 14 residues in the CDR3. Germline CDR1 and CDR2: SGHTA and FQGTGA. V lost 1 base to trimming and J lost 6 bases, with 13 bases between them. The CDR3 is CASSLIGRRGEQYF. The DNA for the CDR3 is TGTGCCAGCAGCTTAATTGGGCGAAGGGGCGAGCAGTACTTC.

The CDR3 here is CSVAGDSIANYGYTF. CDR3 DNA: TGCAGCGTGGCAGGGGATTCTATAGCTAACTATGGCTACACCTTC. The chain joins TRBV29-1 to TRBJ1-2, with a weak D call TRBD1 (6 bases). V shed 6 bases and J shed 0 bases, with 17 bases lying between them. Per germline, CDR1 SQVTM and CDR2 ANQGSEA. CDR3 length: 15 amino acids.

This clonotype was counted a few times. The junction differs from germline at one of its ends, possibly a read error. The CDR3 nucleotides are TGCACCAGCACGCGGACAGGAGGATCCTACGAGCAGTACTTC. Its protein is CTSTRTGGSYEQYF. V usage is TRBV10-1 and J usage is TRBJ2-7, with 7 bases lining up with TRBD1. There are 14 residues in the CDR3. Per germline, CDR1 WNHNN and CDR2 SYGVQD (reference sequence).

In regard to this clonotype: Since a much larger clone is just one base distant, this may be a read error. CDR3 region: CSIEQAGDEQYF. As DNA, the CDR3 is TGCAGCATTGAGCAGGCCGGGGACGAGCAGTACTTC. V gene TRBV29-1 combines with J gene TRBJ2-7; D might be TRBD2 (5 bases). From germline, CDR1 is SQVTM and CDR2 ANQGSEA. This CDR3 contains 12 residues.

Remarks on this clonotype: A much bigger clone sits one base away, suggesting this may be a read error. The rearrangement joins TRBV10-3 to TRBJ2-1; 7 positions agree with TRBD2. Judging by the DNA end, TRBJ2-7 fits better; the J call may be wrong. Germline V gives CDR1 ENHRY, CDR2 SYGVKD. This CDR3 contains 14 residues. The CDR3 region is CAIRLAPDYNEQYF. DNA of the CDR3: TGTGCCATCAGACTAGCGCCTGATTACAATGAGCAGTACTTC.

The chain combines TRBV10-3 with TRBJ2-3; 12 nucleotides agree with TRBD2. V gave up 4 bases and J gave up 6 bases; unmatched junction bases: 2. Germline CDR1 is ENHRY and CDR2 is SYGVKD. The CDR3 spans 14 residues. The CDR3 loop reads CAISASGRVDTQYF. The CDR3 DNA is TGTGCCATCAGTGCTAGCGGGAGGGTGGATACGCAGTATTTT.

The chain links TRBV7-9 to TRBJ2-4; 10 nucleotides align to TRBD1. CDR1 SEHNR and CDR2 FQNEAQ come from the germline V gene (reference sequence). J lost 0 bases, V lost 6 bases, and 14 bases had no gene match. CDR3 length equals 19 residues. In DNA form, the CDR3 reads TGTGCCAGCAGTTCCACGACAGGGGGCGCCCGATTAGCCAAAAACATTCAGTACTTC. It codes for CASSSTTGGARLAKNIQYF.

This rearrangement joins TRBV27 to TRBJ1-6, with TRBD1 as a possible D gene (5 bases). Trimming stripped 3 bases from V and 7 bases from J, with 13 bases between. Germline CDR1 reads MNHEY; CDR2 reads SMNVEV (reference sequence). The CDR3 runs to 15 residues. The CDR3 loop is CASSLRGGMNSPLHF. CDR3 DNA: TGTGCCAGCAGTTTGAGGGGAGGGATGAATTCACCCCTCCACTTT.

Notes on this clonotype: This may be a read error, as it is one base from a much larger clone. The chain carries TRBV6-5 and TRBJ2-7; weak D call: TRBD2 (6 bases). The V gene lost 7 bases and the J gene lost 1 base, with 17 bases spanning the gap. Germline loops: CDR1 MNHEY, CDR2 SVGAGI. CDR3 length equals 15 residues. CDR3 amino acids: CASTASAGLSYEQYF. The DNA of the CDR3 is TGTGCCAGCACCGCATCAGCGGGTCTTTCCTACGAGCAGTACTTC.

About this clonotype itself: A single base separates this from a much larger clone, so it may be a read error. CDR3 loop: CSASEGVFLGEQFF. CDR3 coding DNA: TGCAGTGCTAGCGAGGGGGTCTTTTTGGGTGAGCAGTTCTTC. The chain employs TRBV20-1 and TRBJ2-1; D is perhaps TRBD1 (6 bases). Trimming shortened V by 3 bases and J by 9 bases, and 18 bases separated the two germline ends. Germline CDR1 reads DFQATT; CDR2 reads SNEGSKA (reference sequence). This CDR3 has 14 residues.

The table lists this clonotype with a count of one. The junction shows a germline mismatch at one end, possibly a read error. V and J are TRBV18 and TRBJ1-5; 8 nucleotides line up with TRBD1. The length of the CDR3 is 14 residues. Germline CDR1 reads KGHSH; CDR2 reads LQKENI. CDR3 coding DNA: TGTGCCAGCGTAGGGACAGGCCGAAATCGGCCCCAGCATTTT. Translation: CASVGTGRNRPQHF.

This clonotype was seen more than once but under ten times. The CDR3 is CASSQEGENTGELFF. The CDR3 DNA sequence: TGCGCCAGCAGCCAAGAGGGAGAGAACACCGGGGAGCTGTTTTTT. The rearrangement links TRBV4-3 to TRBJ2-2, with D tentatively TRBD2 (5 bases). Germline loops: CDR1 LGHNA, CDR2 YSLEER. The V gene lost 0 bases and the J gene lost 1 base, with 6 bases spanning the gap. The CDR3 has 15 residues.

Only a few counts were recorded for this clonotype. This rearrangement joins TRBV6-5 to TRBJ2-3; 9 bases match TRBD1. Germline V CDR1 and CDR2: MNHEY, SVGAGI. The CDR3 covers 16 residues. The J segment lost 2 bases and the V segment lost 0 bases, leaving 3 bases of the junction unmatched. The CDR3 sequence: CASSYSTGGNTDTQYF. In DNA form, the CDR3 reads TGTGCCAGCAGTTACTCGACAGGGGGTAACACAGATACGCAGTATTTT.

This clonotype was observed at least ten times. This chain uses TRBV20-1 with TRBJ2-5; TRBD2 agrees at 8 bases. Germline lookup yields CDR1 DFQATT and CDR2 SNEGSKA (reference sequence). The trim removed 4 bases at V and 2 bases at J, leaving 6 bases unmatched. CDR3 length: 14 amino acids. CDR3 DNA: TGCAGTGCTACTCGCCTAGCGGGTCAAGAGACCCAGTACTTC. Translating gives CSATRLAGQETQYF.